Listed here are 20 T cell receptor beta chains from one sample, sequenced in a study of T-cell memory formation after mild COVID-19. TCRdb passed the 5' RACE reads through MiXCR, listing each CDR3 protein once. This sample carries around 100,000 distinct CDR3 sequences, over 8.5% of them seen once, and the ten largest clones take around 39%. The sequenced sample consisted of PBMCs or a T cell subset sorted from them (not recorded which). These receptors were obtained from a young man who had mild COVID-19 (a few samples of this study predate the infection). Cell type and time point are not known.

The V gene is TRBV24-1, the J gene TRBJ2-2, with D possibly being TRBD2 (6 bases). Trimming shortened V by 6 bases and J by 6 bases, and 13 bases separated the two germline ends. This CDR3 has 14 amino acids. Germline V gene lookup returns CDR1 KGHDR and CDR2 SFDVKD. The CDR3: CATSTGQRAGELFF. The CDR3 DNA reads TGTGCCACCAGTACAGGCCAGCGGGCCGGGGAGCTGTTTTTT.

As DNA, the CDR3 is TGTGCCAGCAGCTCGAAGACAGGGTGGGAAAAACTGTTTTTT. This gives the protein CASSSKTGWEKLFF. The chain links TRBV5-5 to TRBJ1-4, with 7 bases identical to TRBD1. The V gene end was trimmed by 3 bases and the J gene end by 8 bases; junction bases not matched to a gene: 7. Germline lookup yields CDR1 SGHKS and CDR2 YYEKEE (reference sequence). The CDR3 totals 14 residues.

J is TRBJ2-5 and V is TRBV7-9, with a possible D match to TRBD2 (6 bases). The CDR3 covers 14 residues. Trimming took 5 bases from V and 5 from J, leaving 15 bases between them. Germline-derived CDR1 and CDR2 are SEHNR and FQNEAQ (reference sequence). Here the CDR3 reads CASSLGGGGETQYF. The DNA for the CDR3 is TGTGCCAGCAGCCTGGGAGGAGGCGGGGAGACCCAGTACTTC.

In its sample, this clonotype is medium-sized (0.01 to 0.1%). The CDR3 region is CASSLDGGNQPQHF. CDR3 DNA sequence: TGTGCCAGCAGCTTAGATGGCGGGAATCAGCCCCAGCATTTT. The V call is TRBV11-2, the J call TRBJ1-5; D not certain. V lost 0 bases to trimming and J lost 4 bases, with 7 bases between them. Germline V CDR1 and CDR2: SGHAT, FQNNGV. The CDR3 loop spans 14 amino acids.

This clonotype was seen more than once but under ten times. The genes are TRBV5-1 and TRBJ2-5, with 7 nucleotides matching TRBD2. The CDR3 is 15 residues long. Germline trimming cut 2 bases from V and 4 bases from J; bases unmatched to any gene: 8. Germline CDR1 reads SGHRS; CDR2 reads YFSETQ. As DNA, the CDR3 is TGCGCCAGCAGCTTTGGGGGAGGGGTCCGAGAGACCCAGTACTTC. Translation gives CASSFGGGVRETQYF.

The V and J genes are TRBV6-6 and TRBJ2-3, with TRBD2 as a possible D gene (5 bases). Germline V gene data show CDR1 as MNHNY and CDR2 as SVGAGI (reference sequence). This CDR3 is built from 15 residues. Deletions cut 6 bases from V and 1 base from J, with 14 bases between. As DNA, the CDR3 is TGTGCCAGCAGCGCAGAACTAGTTGGCACAGATACGCAGTATTTT. Translation: CASSAELVGTDTQYF.

The chain uses TRBV12-3 or TRBV12-4 and TRBJ2-2; 9 nucleotides match TRBD1. V lost 7 bases to trimming and J lost 5 bases; unmatched junction nucleotides: 8. This CDR3 spans 15 amino acids. The chain's CDR3 is CASTKRDRVTGELFF. The CDR3 DNA reads TGTGCCAGCACCAAGAGGGACAGGGTAACCGGGGAGCTGTTTTTT.

V usage is TRBV19 and J usage is TRBJ2-2; D unclear. The CDR3 has 10 residues. From germline, CDR1 is LNHDA and CDR2 SQIVND (reference sequence). Trimming removed 10 bases from V and 7 bases from J, with 7 bases in between. This CDR3 is CATSLGELFF. DNA of the CDR3: TGTGCCACCTCCCTCGGGGAGCTGTTTTTT.

V and J are TRBV2 and TRBJ2-7, with D possibly being TRBD1 (6 bases). Looked up from germline, CDR1 is SNHLY and CDR2 is FYNNEI. Between the trimmed V and J ends, which lost 10 bases and 3 bases, there was a span of 16 bases. The CDR3 totals 13 residues. CDR3 bases: TGTGCCACCGCAGGGGATGGCTACTACGAGCAGTACTTC. Translation gives CATAGDGYYEQYF.

In its sample, this clonotype was seen many times. The V call is TRBV5-4, the J call TRBJ2-2, with D hard to call. Germline CDR1 SGHNT, CDR2 YYREEE (reference sequence). Trimming took off 0 bases at V and 4 bases at J, with 7 bases between the two ends. The CDR3 contains 14 residues. The CDR3 sequence is CASSLAVATGELFF. The CDR3 coding sequence is TGTGCCAGCAGCTTGGCGGTGGCCACCGGGGAGCTGTTTTTT.

The V gene is TRBV20-1, the J gene TRBJ2-7; a possible D gene is TRBD1 (6 bases). V gave up 3 bases and J gave up 0 bases, with 21 bases separating them. The CDR3 extends over 17 amino acids. Germline-derived CDR1 and CDR2 are DFQATT and SNEGSKA (reference sequence). Here the CDR3 reads CSASLPNRVNSSYEQYF. DNA for the CDR3: TGCAGTGCTAGTCTACCTAACAGGGTTAATAGCTCCTACGAGCAGTACTTC.

The chain combines TRBV12-3 or TRBV12-4 with TRBJ1-1; D uncertain. This CDR3 comprises 11 residues. V was cut by 5 bases and J by 10 bases, with 11 bases left in between. CDR3 in DNA: TGTGCCAGCAGTGCGGGCTGGGGAGCTTTCTTT. This sequence encodes CASSAGWGAFF.

The chain combines TRBV20-1 with TRBJ1-5; 7 bases are shared with TRBD1. J gave up 6 bases and V 0 bases, and 8 bases lay outside the gene matches. Germline CDR1 is DFQATT and CDR2 is SNEGSKA (reference sequence). The CDR3 has 15 residues. The CDR3 DNA reads TGCAGTGCTAGAGATCCGACAGGGTGGGCTCAGCCCCAGCATTTT. Amino acids: CSARDPTGWAQPQHF.

This clonotype was seen only a few times. V and J are TRBV12-3 or TRBV12-4 and TRBJ1-2, with TRBD1 identical over 8 bases. The CDR3 extends over 15 amino acids. V was pared by 6 bases and J by 8 bases, with 14 bases of the junction left unmatched. CDR3 loop: CASRAEDRVDDGYTF. The CDR3 DNA reads as TGTGCCAGCAGGGCCGAGGACAGGGTAGATGACGGCTACACCTTC.

V is TRBV6-4 and J is TRBJ1-1, with D perhaps matching TRBD1 (6 bases). The germline V gene encodes CDR1 MRHNA and CDR2 SNTAGT. Trimming cost V 5 bases and J 0 bases, with 13 bases left between them. The CDR3 runs 15 residues. The CDR3 loop reads CASSPSTGMNTEAFF. As DNA, the CDR3 is TGTGCCAGCAGTCCGTCGACAGGCATGAACACTGAAGCTTTCTTT.

This clonotype was observed a handful of times. The chain links TRBV7-9 to TRBJ2-1; 9 positions agree with TRBD2. Losses at the gene ends were 5 bases for V and 0 bases for J; bases not matched to a gene: 5. This CDR3 is built from 16 residues. Germline V lookup: CDR1 SEHNR, CDR2 FQNEAQ (reference sequence). CDR3 sequence: CASSPLAGSSYNEQFF. DNA of the CDR3: TGTGCCAGCAGCCCCCTAGCGGGGAGCTCCTACAATGAGCAGTTCTTC.

The genes are TRBV7-9 and TRBJ2-3; D is uncertain. The CDR3 totals 16 residues. V gave up 2 bases and J gave up 4 bases, with 16 bases separating them. Germline V lookup: CDR1 SEHNR, CDR2 FQNEAQ (reference sequence). CDR3 amino acids: CASSLLRGPGADTQYF. The CDR3 DNA is TGTGCCAGCAGCTTACTGAGAGGCCCTGGGGCAGATACGCAGTATTTT.

By sample share, this clonotype is hyperexpanded. V and J are TRBV5-6 and TRBJ2-1; 7 bases agree with TRBD1. The germline CDR1 and CDR2 sequences are SGHDT and YYEEEE. The CDR3 spans 14 residues. V shed 4 bases and J 5 bases; nucleotides not matched to a gene: 6. The CDR3 protein is CASSPPGQHNEQFF. In DNA form, the CDR3 reads TGTGCCAGCAGCCCGCCGGGACAGCACAATGAGCAGTTCTTC.

CDR3 protein: CSVEGGSEGGETQYF. Here the CDR3 DNA reads TGCAGCGTTGAAGGGGGGTCGGAGGGCGGAGAGACCCAGTACTTC. The gene calls are TRBV29-1 and TRBJ2-5; D perhaps matches TRBD2 (6 bases). The CDR3 is made up of 15 amino acids. V was trimmed by 1 base and J by 4 bases, leaving 16 bases between them. The germline CDR1 and CDR2 sequences are SQVTM and ANQGSEA.

This chain joins TRBV12-3 or TRBV12-4 and TRBJ2-6, with D hard to call. Trimming stripped 5 bases from V and 2 bases from J, with 10 bases between. The CDR3 runs to 15 residues. The DNA for the CDR3 is TGTGCCAGCAGTCCCCGGCCTCCTGGGGCCAACGTCCTGACTTTC. Translating it yields CASSPRPPGANVLTF.